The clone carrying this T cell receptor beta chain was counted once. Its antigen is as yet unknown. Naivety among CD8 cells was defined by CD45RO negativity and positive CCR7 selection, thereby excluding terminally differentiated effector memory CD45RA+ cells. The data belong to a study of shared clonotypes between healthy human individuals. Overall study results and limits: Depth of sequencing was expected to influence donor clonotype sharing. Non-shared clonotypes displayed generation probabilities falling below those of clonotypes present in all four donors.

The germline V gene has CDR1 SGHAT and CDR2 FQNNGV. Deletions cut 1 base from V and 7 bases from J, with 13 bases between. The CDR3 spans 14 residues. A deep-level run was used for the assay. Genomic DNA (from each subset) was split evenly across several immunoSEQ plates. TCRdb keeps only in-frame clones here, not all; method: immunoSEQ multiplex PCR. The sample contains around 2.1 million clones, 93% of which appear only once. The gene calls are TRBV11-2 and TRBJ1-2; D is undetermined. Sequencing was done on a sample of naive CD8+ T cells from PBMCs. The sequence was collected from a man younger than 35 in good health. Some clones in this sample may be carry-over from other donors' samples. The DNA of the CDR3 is TGTGCCAGCAGCTTAGTTGTTTCGGCGGCTGGCTACACCTTC. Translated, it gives CASSLVVSAAGYTF.